A selection of T cell receptor beta chains follows, all from one sample in a study of blood T cell repertoires in COVID-19. This table comes from immunoSEQ multiplex PCR, and its TCRdb copy is limited to in-frame clones, with some not included. Here the sample spans over 150,000 clones, around 87% being singletons. Source material: peripheral blood. The receptors stem from a man between 60 and 75 years old with COVID-19, enrolled during active disease. Both conserved end residues are part of each CDR3. D genes are given only for firm matches.

>NA|13|TRBV4-3
CASSQTAGYGYTF
>NA|16|TRBV5-6
CASSLALDRFNQPQHF
>TRBD2|15|TRBV5-5
CASSLVAGGIGELFF
>NA|16|TRBV3-1/TRBV3-2
CASSQSVQGSTDTQYF
>NA|17|TRBV4-3
CASSQDFSIRQNTEAFF
>NA|15|TRBV4-1
CASSTYTPGNQPQHF
>NA|12|TRBV18
CASSLTRDTQYF
>TRBD1|15|TRBV3-1/TRBV3-2
CASSLGQNSNQPQHF
>TRBD2|17|TRBV5-4
CASSSGLAGGSYNEQFF
>TRBD1|14|TRBV5-5
CASSLRQGVVQQYF
>NA|16|TRBV12-1
CASSFPDRGYNSPLHF
>TRBD1|16|TRBV18
CASSSDRGGYTDTQYF
>TRBD1|15|TRBV3-1/TRBV3-2
CASSPGTGLMGELFF
>NA|15|TRBV10-3
CAISTDKTGFYEQYF
>NA|14|TRBV4-3
CASSQEALSYEQYF
>TRBD1|14|TRBV5-1
CASRAGTDYNEQFF
>TRBD1|13|TRBV14
CASQGQLNTEAFF
>NA|12|TRBV7-9
CASSSVREKLFF
>NA|13|TRBV21-1
CASSKRSNTEAFF
>NA|14|TRBV4-3
CASSQEAWNEKLFF
>TRBD1|14|TRBV30
CAWSVLGGGTEAFF
>TRBD2|15|TRBV18
CASSPPPGGSTEQYF
>TRBD1|15|TRBV11-2
CASSTGTGANYGYTF
>NA|15|TRBV4-3
CASSQDRGIRTEAFF
>NA|18|TRBV25-1
CASGGSDRFSSYNSPLHF
>NA|16|TRBV24-1
CATSDRQTYSYNEQFF
>NA|17|TRBV14
CASSQEPGFISTGELFF
>TRBD1|15|TRBV5-1
CASSTGQGTGEKLFF
>TRBD1|13|TRBV12-3/TRBV12-4
CASKSGQYNEQFF